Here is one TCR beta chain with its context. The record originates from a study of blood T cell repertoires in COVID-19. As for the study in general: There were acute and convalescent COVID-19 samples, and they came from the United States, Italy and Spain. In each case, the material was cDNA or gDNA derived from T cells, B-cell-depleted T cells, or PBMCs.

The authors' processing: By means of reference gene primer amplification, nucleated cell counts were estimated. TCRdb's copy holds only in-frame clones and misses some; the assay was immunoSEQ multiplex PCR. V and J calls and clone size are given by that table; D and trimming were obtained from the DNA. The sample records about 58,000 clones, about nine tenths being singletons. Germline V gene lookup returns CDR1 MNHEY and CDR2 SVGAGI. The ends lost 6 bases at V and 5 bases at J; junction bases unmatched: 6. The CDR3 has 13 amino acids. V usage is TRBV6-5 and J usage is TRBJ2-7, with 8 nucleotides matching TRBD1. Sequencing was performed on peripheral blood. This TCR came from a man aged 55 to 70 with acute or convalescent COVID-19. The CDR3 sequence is CASSPGGPNEQYF. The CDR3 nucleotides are TGTGCCAGCAGCCCAGGGGGCCCCAACGAGCAGTACTTC.